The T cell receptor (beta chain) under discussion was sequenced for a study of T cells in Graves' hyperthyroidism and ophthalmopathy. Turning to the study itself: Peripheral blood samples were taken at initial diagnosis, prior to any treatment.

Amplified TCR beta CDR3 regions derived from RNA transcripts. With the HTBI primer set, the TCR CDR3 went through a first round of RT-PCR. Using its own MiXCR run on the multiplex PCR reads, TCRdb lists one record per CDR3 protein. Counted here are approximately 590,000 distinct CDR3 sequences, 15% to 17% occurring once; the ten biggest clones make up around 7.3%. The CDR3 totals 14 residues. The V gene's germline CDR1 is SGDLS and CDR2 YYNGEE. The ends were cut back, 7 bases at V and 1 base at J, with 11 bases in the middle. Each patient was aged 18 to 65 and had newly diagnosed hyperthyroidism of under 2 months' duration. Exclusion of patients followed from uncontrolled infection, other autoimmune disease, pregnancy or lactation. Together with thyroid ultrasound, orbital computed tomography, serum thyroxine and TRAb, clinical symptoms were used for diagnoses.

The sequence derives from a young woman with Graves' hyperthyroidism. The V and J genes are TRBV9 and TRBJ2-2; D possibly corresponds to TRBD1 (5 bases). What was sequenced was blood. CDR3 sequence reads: CASSAQGNTGELFF. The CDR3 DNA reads TGTGCCAGCTCCGCCCAGGGGAACACCGGGGAGCTGTTTTTT.